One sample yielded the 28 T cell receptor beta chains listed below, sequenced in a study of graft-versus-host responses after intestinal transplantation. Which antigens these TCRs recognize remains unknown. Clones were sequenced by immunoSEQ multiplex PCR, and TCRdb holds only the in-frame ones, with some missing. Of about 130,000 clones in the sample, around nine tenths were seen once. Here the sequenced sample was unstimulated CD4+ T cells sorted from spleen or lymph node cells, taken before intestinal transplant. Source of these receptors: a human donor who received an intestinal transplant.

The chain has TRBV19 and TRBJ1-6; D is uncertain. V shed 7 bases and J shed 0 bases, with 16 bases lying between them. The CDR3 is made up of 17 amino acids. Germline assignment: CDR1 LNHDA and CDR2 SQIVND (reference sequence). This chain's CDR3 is CASMSGNRRSYNSPLHF. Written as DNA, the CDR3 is TGTGCCAGTATGAGCGGGAATAGGCGCTCCTATAATTCACCCCTCCACTTT.

CDR3 sequence reads: CAISSGTGGYNEQFF. The CDR3 bases are TGTGCCATCTCCTCCGGGACAGGGGGCTACAATGAGCAGTTCTTC. The rearrangement joins TRBV6-1 to TRBJ2-1; 11 nucleotides agree with TRBD1. Trimming removed 10 bases from V and 3 bases from J; junction bases left unmatched: 8. The CDR3 is 15 amino acids. The germline CDR1 and CDR2 sequences are MNHNS and SASEGT.

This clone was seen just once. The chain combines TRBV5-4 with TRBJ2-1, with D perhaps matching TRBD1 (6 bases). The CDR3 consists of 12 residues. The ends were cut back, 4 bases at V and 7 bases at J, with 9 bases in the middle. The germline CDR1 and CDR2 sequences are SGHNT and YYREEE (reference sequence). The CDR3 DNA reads TGTGCCAGCAGCCTGGACAGAAATGAGCAGTTCTTC. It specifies CASSLDRNEQFF.

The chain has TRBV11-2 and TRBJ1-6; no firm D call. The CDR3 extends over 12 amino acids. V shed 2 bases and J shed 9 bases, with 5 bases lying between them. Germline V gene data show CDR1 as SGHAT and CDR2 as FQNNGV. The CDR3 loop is CASSLMGSPLHF. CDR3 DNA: TGTGCCAGCAGCTTAATGGGTTCACCCCTCCACTTT.

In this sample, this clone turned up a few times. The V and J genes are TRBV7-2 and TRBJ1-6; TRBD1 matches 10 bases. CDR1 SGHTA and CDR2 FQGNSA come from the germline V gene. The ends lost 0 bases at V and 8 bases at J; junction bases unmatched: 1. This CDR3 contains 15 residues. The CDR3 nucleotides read TGTGCCAGCAGCTTAGCTGGACAGGGGGATTCACCCCTCCACTTT. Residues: CASSLAGQGDSPLHF.

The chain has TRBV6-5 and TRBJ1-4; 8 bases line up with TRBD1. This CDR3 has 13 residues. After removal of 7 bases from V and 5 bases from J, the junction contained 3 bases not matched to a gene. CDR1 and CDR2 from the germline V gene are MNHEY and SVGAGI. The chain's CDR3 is CASTRDRNEKLFF. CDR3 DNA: TGTGCCAGCACTCGGGACAGGAATGAAAAACTGTTTTTT.

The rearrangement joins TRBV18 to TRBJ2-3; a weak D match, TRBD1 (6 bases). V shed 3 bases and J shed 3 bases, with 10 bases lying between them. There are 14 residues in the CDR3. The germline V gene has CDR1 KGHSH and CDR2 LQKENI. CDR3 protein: CASSPLGQTDTQYF. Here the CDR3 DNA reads TGTGCCAGCTCACCTCTAGGACAGACAGATACGCAGTATTTT.

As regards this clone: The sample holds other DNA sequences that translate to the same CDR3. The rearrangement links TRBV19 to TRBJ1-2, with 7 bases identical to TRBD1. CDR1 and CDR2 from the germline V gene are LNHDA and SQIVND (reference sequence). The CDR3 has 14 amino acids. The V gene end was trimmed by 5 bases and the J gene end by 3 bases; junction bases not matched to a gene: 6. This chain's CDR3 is CASSLGTGDYGYTF. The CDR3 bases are TGTGCCAGTAGTTTAGGTACAGGGGACTATGGCTACACCTTC.

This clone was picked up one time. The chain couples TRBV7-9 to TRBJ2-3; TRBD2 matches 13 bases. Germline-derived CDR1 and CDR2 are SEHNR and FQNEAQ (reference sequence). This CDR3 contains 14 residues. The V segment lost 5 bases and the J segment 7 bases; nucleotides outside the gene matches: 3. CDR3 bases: TGTGCCAGCAGCACCGGGACTAGCGGGAATACGCAGTATTTT. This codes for CASSTGTSGNTQYF.

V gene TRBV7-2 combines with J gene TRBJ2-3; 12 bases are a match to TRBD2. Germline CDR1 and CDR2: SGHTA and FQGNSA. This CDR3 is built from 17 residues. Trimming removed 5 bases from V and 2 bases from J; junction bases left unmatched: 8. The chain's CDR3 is CASSHRRTSGVTDTQYF. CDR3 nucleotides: TGTGCCAGCAGCCACAGACGGACTAGCGGGGTCACAGATACGCAGTATTTT.

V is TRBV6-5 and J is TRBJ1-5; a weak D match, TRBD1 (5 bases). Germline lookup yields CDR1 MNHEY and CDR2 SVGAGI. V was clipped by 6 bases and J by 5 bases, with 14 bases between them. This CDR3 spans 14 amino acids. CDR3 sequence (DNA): TGTGCCAGCAGACTCGGGACTGACCATCAGCCCCAGCATTTT. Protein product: CASRLGTDHQPQHF.

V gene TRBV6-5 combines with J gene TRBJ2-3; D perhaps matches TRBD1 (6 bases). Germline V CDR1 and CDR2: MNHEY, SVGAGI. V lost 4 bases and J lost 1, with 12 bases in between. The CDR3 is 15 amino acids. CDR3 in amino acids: CASSLQGRGTDTQYF. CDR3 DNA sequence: TGTGCCAGCAGTTTACAGGGAAGGGGCACAGATACGCAGTATTTT.

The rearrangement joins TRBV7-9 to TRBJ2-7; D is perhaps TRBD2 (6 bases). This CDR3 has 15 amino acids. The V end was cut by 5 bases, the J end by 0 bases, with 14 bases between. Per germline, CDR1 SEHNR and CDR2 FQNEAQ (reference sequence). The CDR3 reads CASSQTSLSSYEQYF. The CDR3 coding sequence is TGTGCCAGCAGCCAAACTAGCTTAAGCTCCTACGAGCAGTACTTC.

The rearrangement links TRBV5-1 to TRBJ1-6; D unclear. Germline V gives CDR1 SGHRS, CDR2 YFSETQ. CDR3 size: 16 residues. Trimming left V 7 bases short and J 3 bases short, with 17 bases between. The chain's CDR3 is CASRRLEQSYNSPLHF. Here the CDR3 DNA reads TGCGCCAGCCGAAGGCTCGAACAGAGCTATAATTCACCCCTCCACTTT.

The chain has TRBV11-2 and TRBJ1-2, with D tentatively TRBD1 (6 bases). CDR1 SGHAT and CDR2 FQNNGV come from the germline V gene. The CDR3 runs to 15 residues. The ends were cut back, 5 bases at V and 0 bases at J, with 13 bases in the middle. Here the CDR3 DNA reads TGTGCCAGCAGCGCGGGGGGGGCCTCTAACTATGGCTACACCTTC. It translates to CASSAGGASNYGYTF.

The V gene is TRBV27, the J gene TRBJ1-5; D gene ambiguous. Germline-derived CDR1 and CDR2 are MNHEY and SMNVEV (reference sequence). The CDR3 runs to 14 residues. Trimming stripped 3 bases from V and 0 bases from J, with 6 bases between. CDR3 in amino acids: CASSFTDSNQPQHF. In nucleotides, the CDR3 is TGTGCCAGCAGTTTTACGGATAGCAATCAGCCCCAGCATTTT.

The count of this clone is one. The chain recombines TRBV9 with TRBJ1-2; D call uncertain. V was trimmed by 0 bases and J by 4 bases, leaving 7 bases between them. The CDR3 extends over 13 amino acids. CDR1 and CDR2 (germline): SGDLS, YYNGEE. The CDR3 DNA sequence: TGTGCCAGCAGCGTAGACAGCAGCTATGGCTACACCTTC. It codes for CASSVDSSYGYTF.

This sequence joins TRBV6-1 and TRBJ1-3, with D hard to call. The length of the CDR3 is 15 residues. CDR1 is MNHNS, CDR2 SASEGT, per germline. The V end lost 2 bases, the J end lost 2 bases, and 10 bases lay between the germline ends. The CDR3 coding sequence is TGTGCCAGCAGTGAAAGCTGGGCGGCTGGAAACACCATATATTTT. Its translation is CASSESWAAGNTIYF.

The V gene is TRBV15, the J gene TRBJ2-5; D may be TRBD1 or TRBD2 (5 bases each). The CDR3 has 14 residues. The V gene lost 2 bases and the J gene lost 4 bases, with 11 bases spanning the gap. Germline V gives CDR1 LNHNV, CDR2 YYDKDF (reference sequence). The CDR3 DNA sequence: TGTGCCACCAGCAGACCGGGACCGAGAGAGACCCAGTACTTC. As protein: CATSRPGPRETQYF.

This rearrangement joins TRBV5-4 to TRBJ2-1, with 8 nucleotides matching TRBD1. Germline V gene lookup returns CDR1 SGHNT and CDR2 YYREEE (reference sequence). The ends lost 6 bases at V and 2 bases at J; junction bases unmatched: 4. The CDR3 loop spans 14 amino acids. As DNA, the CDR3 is TGTGCCAGCAAAGGACAGGGAACCTACAATGAGCAGTTCTTC. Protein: CASKGQGTYNEQFF.

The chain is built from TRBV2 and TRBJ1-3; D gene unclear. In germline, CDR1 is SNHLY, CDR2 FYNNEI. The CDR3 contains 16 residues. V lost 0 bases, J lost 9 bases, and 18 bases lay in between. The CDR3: CASSEARPTHWTTIYF. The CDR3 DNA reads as TGTGCCAGCAGTGAAGCTCGCCCTACTCACTGGACCACCATATATTTT.

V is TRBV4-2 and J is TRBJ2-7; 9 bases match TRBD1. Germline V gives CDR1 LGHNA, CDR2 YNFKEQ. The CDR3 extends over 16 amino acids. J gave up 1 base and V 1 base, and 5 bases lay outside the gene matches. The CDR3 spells CASSQAPGQGSYEQYF. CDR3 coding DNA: TGTGCCAGCAGCCAAGCTCCCGGACAGGGGTCCTACGAGCAGTACTTC.

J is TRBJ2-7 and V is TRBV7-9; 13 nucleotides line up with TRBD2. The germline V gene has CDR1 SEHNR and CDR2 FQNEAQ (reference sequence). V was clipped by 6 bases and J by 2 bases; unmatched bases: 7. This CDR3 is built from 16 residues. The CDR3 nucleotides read TGTGCCAGCAGTTCCGGGACTAGCGGGGAACCCTACGAGCAGTACTTC. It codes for CASSSGTSGEPYEQYF.

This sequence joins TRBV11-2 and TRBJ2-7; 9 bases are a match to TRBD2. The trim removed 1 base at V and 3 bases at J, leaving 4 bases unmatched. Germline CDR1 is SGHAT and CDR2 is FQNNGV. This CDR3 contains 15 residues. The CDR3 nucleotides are TGTGCCAGCAGCTTAGCCCTAGCGGGGTTCTACGAGCAGTACTTC. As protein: CASSLALAGFYEQYF.

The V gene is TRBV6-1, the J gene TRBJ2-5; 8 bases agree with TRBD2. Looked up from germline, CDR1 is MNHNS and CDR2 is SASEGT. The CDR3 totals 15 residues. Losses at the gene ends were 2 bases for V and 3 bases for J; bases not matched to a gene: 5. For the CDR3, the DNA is TGTGCCAGCAGTGAAAAAACTAGCGGAAAAGAGACCCAGTACTTC. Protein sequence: CASSEKTSGKETQYF.

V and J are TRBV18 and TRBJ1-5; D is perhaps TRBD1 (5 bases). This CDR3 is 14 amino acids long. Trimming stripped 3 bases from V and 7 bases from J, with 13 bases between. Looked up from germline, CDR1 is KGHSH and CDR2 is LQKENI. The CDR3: CASSPGGGEQPQHF. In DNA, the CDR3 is TGTGCCAGCTCACCGGGGGGGGGAGAGCAGCCCCAGCATTTT.

CDR3 amino acids: CASSYTGTLSTQYF. The CDR3 DNA is TGTGCCAGCAGCTATACAGGGACCTTGTCGACCCAGTACTTC. V and J are TRBV5-6 and TRBJ2-5; a weak D match, TRBD1 (6 bases). Trimming removed 3 bases from V and 7 bases from J, with 16 bases in between. This CDR3 contains 14 residues. The germline CDR1 and CDR2 sequences are SGHDT and YYEEEE.

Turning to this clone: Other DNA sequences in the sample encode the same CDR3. Here the CDR3 reads CASSANVGQGNTIYF. The CDR3 DNA reads TGTGCCAGCAGCGCAAATGTCGGACAGGGGAACACCATATATTTT. V is TRBV5-4 and J is TRBJ1-3; 9 bases agree with TRBD1. The CDR3 totals 15 residues. Unmatched junction bases numbered 9, after V lost 4 bases and J lost 7 bases. The germline gives CDR1 SGHNT, CDR2 YYREEE (reference sequence).